This TCR beta chain was captured in a study of CD8 T cells in ankylosing spondylitis. Study conclusions and caveats: There was a TCR beta motif, made of several highly homologous variants, that appeared characteristic of ankylosing spondylitis blood.

This clonotype occurred many times. Its specificity is not known. Trimming pared 8 bases from V and 10 bases from J, leaving 20 bases between. CDR1 and CDR2 from the germline V gene are MNHNS and SASEGT. CDR3 length: 14 residues. One entry per CDR3 protein, called by TCRdb with MiXCR from the 5' RACE reads. In the table there are 100,000 or so distinct CDR3 sequences, roughly 8.8% of which are singletons. The TCR sequence derives from a male donor with ankylosing spondylitis. Sequenced sample: blood, either unsorted or a sorted T cell fraction (not recorded which). The chain has TRBV6-1 and TRBJ2-2; no firm D call. The CDR3 protein is CASQQRGLGVELFF. In DNA, the CDR3 is TGTGCCAGCCAACAACGCGGTCTGGGCGTGGAGCTGTTTTTT.